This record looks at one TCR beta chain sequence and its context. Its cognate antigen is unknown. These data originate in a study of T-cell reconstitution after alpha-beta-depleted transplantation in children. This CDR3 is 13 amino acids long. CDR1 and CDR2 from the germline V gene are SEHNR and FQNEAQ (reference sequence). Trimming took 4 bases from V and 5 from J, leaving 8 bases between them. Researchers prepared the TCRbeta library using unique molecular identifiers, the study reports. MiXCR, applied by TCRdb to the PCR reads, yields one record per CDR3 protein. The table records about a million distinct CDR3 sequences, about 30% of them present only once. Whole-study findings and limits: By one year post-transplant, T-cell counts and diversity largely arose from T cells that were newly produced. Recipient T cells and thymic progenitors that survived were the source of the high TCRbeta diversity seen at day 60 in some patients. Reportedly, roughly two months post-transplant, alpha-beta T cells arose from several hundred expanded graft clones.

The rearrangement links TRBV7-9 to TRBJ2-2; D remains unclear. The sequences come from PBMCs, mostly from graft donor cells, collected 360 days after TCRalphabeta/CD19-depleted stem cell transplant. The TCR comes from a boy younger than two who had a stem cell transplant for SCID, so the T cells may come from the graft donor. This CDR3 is CASSSRSTGELFF. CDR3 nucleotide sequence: TGTGCCAGCAGCTCTCGATCTACCGGGGAGCTGTTTTTT.